This T cell receptor (beta chain) was found in a study of CD8+ T cells in alopecia areata. Sequencing templates came from extracted RNA that was reverse transcribed into cDNA. Produced via immunoSEQ multiplex PCR; TCRdb's table is partial and in-frame only. The sample yields about 300,000 clones, 55% to 70% seen once. Regarding treatment: oral pan-JAK inhibitor, 5-10 mg twice daily. Germline CDR1 and CDR2: GTSNPN and SVGIG (reference sequence). This CDR3 is built from 15 residues. Trimming cost V 0 bases and J 0 bases, with 12 bases left between them. The sequence derives from a human donor with alopecia areata. Sequenced material: CD4+ T cells sorted from blood, taken at week 24, from a patient treated with tofacitinib. The chain has TRBV30 and TRBJ2-7; D might be TRBD1 or TRBD2, each matching 6 bases. The CDR3 region has the DNA TGTGCCTGGAGTGTACGGGGGCAGAGCTCCTACGAGCAGTACTTC. It encodes CAWSVRGQSSYEQYF.